The rows below give T cell receptor beta chains drawn from one sample of a study of blood T cell repertoires in COVID-19. Only in-frame clones appear in the TCRdb table, and some are missing; sequencing was by immunoSEQ multiplex PCR. The sample has about 410,000 clones; about 88% are singletons. Material: peripheral blood. These receptors were collected from a woman in her thirties or forties with COVID-19, enrolled during active disease. CDR3s include the opening cysteine and the closing phenylalanine or tryptophan. The D gene is left open where the match is weak. A row's size may be missing; if present it is once, few, many or a size class.

>-|TRBV27|TRBJ2-7|-
CASTSDSNRPYEQYF
TGTGCCAGCACCTCCGACAGCAACCGCCCCTACGAGCAGTACTTC
>-|TRBV7-2|TRBJ2-1|TRBD1
CASSRSTGDFYNEQFF
TGTGCCAGCAGCCGTTCCACAGGGGATTTCTACAATGAGCAGTTCTTC
>-|TRBV4-3|TRBJ2-7|-
CASSQMAIGAYEQYF
TGCGCCAGCAGCCAAATGGCCATTGGGGCTTACGAGCAGTACTTC
>once|TRBV7-3|TRBJ2-1|TRBD2
CASSLFSGRGSEQFF
TGTGCCAGCAGCTTATTTAGCGGGAGAGGGAGTGAGCAGTTCTTC
>-|TRBV28|TRBJ1-6|TRBD1
CASSPRPGGVSPLHF
TGTGCCAGCAGTCCCAGGCCAGGGGGCGTGTCACCCCTCCACTTT
>-|TRBV29-1|TRBJ1-1|-
CSASTRANTEAFF
TGCAGCGCTTCAACCAGGGCGAACACTGAAGCTTTCTTT
>-|TRBV5-4|TRBJ1-1|-
CASSAGPAGEAFF
TGTGCCAGCAGCGCGGGACCGGCAGGGGAAGCTTTCTTT
>once|TRBV4-1|TRBJ2-2|TRBD2
CASSDPGLAGGKNTGELFF
TGCGCCAGCAGCGATCCGGGACTAGCGGGGGGGAAGAACACCGGGGAGCTGTTTTTT
>-|TRBV6-2/TRBV6-3|TRBJ1-6|-
CASSYSRQGGSPLHF
TGTGCCAGCAGTTACTCGAGGCAGGGTGGCTCACCCCTCCACTTT
>-|TRBV5-5|TRBJ1-5|-
CASSLLGPGVQPQHF
TGTGCCAGCAGCTTGTTGGGCCCCGGCGTTCAGCCCCAGCATTTT
>-|TRBV28|TRBJ1-1|TRBD1
CASSIQGARTEAFF
TGTGCCAGCAGTATACAGGGGGCGCGCACTGAAGCTTTCTTT
>-|TRBV7-3|TRBJ1-1|TRBD1
CASSLQRQGDTEAFF
TGTGCCAGCAGCTTACAGAGACAGGGAGATACTGAAGCTTTCTTT
>-|TRBV4-3|TRBJ1-3|-
CASSQDDQANTIYF
TGCGCCAGCAGCCAAGATGACCAGGCGAACACCATATATTTT
>-|TRBV7-9|TRBJ2-2|TRBD2
CDSGNVMNTGELFF
TGCGATAGCGGGAACGTTATGAACACCGGGGAGCTGTTTTTT
>-|TRBV5-1|TRBJ1-2|-
CASSLSPVGSYGYTF
TGCGCCAGCAGCTTGTCACCCGTCGGTAGCTATGGCTACACCTTC
>-|TRBV18|TRBJ2-3|TRBD1
CASSPRDRILKDTQYF
TGTGCCAGCTCGCCCCGGGACAGAATTTTAAAAGATACGCAGTATTTT
>-|TRBV7-8|TRBJ1-5|-
CASSLDSHQPQHF
TGTGCCAGCAGCTTAGACAGCCATCAGCCCCAGCATTTT
>-|TRBV6-5|TRBJ1-6|-
CASSSISPLHF
TGTGCCAGCAGTTCAATCTCACCCCTCCACTTT
>-|TRBV20-1|TRBJ2-5|-
CSASGETQYF
TGCAGTGCTAGCGGAGAGACCCAGTACTTC
>-|TRBV5-4|TRBJ1-5|-
CASSLDVSQPQHF
TGTGCCAGCAGCTTGGATGTATCTCAGCCCCAGCATTTT
>-|TRBV11-2|TRBJ2-7|-
CASSSTAGSYEQYF
TGTGCCAGCAGCTCGACGGCAGGGTCCTACGAGCAGTACTTC
>-|TRBV24-1|TRBJ2-2|TRBD2
CATSDRLAGAYTGELFF
TGTGCCACCAGTGATCGACTAGCGGGGGCCTACACCGGGGAGCTGTTTTTT
>-|TRBV5-4|TRBJ1-1|TRBD1
CASSRIGQEDTEAFF
TGTGCCAGCAGCAGAATTGGACAGGAAGACACTGAAGCTTTCTTT
>-|TRBV6-2/TRBV6-3|TRBJ1-4|TRBD1
CASSPQGQDNEKLFF
TGTGCCAGCAGTCCCCAAGGACAGGACAATGAAAAACTGTTTTTT
>once|TRBV5-6|TRBJ1-5|-
CASSLGTAQGNQPQHF
TGTGCCAGCAGCTTGGGGACAGCCCAGGGCAATCAGCCCCAGCATTTT
>-|TRBV12-3/TRBV12-4|TRBJ1-1|TRBD1
CATKDRGTEAFF
TGTGCCACCAAGGACAGGGGAACTGAAGCTTTCTTT
>-|TRBV9|TRBJ1-1|-
CASSGGATTEAFF
TGTGCCAGCAGCGGCGGCGCCACCACTGAAGCTTTCTTT
>-|TRBV2|TRBJ1-1|TRBD1
CASSYDRGRTEAFF
TGTGCCAGCAGTTATGACAGGGGGAGGACTGAAGCTTTCTTT
>-|TRBV19|TRBJ1-1|TRBD1
CASRRTGNTEAFF
TGTGCCAGTAGAAGGACAGGGAACACTGAAGCTTTCTTT
>once|TRBV12-3/TRBV12-4|TRBJ1-2|-
CASSFWLQGYTF
TGTGCCAGCAGTTTTTGGCTTCAGGGCTACACCTTC
>once|TRBV9|TRBJ1-6|-
CASSDLDDRQDNSPLHF
TGTGCCAGCAGCGACTTAGATGACAGGCAAGACAATTCACCCCTCCACTTT
>-|TRBV27|TRBJ2-7|-
CASSLTLASTYEQYF
TGTGCCAGCAGTCTCACCCTAGCTTCAACCTACGAGCAGTACTTC
>once|TRBV6-5|TRBJ1-6|-
CASRSQGPPLHF
TGTGCCAGCAGATCCCAGGGTCCACCCCTCCACTTT
>-|TRBV12-3/TRBV12-4|TRBJ2-1|-
CASRGAEQFF
TGTGCCAGCAGGGGGGCTGAGCAGTTCTTC
>-|TRBV30|TRBJ2-1|TRBD2
CAIRLGAGGPVLKNNEQFF
TGTGCCATCCGACTCGGAGCGGGAGGACCCGTATTGAAGAACAATGAGCAGTTCTTC
>-|TRBV20-1|TRBJ2-3|-
CSASNPSTDTQYF
TGCAGTGCTAGTAATCCTAGCACAGATACGCAGTATTTT